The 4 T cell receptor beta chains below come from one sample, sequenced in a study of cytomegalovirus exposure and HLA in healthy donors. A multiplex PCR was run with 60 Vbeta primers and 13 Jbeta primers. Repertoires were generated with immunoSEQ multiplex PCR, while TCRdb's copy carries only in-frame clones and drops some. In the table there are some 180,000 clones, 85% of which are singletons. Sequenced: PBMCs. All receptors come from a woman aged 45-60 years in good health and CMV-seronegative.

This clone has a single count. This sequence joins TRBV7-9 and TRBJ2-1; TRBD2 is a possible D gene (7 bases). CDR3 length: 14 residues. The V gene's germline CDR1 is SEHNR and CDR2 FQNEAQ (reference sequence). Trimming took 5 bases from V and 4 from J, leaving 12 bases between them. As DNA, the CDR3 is TGTGCCAGCAGCGATGGGGGGGCTTACAATGAGCAGTTCTTC. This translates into CASSDGGAYNEQFF.

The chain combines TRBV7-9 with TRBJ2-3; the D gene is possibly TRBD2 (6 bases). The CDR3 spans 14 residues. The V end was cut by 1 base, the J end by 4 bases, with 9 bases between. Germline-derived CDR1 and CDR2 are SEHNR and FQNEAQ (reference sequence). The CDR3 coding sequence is TGTGCCAGCAGCTTAGATCCGGGGGCAGATACGCAGTATTTT. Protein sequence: CASSLDPGADTQYF.

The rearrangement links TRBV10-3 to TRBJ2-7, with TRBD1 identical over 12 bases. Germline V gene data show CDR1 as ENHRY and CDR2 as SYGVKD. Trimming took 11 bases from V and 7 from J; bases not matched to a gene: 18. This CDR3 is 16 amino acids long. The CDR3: CASAGTGGFVTEEQYF. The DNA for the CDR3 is TGTGCCTCAGCAGGGACAGGGGGCTTCGTTACTGAAGAGCAGTACTTC.

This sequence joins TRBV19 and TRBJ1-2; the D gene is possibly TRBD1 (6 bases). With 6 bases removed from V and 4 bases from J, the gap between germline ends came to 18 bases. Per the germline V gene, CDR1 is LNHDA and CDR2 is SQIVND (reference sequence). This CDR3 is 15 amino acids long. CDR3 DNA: TGTGCCAGTAGGCAGGGGACGTCCCGAGTCTATGGCTACACCTTC. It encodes CASRQGTSRVYGYTF. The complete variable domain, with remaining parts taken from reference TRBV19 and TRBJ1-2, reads DGGITQSPKYLFRKEGQNVTLSCEQNLNHDAMYWYRQDPGQGLRLIYYSQIVNDFQKGDIAEGYSVSREKKESFPLTVTSAQKNPTAFYLCASRQGTSRVYGYTFGSGTRLTVV.